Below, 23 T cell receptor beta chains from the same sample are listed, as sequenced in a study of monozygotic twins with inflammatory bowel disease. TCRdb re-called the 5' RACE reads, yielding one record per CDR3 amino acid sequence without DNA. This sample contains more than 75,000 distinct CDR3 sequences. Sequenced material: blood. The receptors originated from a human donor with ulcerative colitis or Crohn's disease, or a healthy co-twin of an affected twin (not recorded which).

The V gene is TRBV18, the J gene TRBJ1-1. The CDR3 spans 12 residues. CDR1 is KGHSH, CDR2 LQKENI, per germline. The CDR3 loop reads CASSPGTAEAFF.

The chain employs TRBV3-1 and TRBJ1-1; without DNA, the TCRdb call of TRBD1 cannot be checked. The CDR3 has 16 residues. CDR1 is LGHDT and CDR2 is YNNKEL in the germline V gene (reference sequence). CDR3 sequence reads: CASSQGMARDYSEAFF.

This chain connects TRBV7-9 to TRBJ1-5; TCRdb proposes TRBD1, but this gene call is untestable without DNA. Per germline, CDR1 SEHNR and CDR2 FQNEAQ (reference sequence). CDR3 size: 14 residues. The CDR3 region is CASSPQGNNQPQHF.

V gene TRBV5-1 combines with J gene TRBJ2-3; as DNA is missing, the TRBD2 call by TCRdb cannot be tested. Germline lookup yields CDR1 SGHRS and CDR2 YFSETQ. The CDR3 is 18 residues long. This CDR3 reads CASSLAPSGGFGTDTQYF.

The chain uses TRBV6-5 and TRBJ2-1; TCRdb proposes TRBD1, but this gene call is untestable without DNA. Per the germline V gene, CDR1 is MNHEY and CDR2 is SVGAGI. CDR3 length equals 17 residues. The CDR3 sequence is CASSYSQPGQGRNEQFF.

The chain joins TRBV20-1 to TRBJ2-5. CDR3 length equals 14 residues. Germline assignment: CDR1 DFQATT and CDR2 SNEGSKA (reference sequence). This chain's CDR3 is CSARFFSLQETQYF.

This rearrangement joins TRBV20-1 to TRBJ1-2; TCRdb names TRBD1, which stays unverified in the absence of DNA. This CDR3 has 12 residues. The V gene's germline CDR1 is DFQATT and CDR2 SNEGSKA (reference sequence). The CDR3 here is CSASRQGGGYTF.

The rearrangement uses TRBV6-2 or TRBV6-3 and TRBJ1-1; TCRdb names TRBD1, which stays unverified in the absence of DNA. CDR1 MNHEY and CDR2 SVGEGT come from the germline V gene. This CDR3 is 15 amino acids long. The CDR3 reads CASSYLGQQNTEAFF.

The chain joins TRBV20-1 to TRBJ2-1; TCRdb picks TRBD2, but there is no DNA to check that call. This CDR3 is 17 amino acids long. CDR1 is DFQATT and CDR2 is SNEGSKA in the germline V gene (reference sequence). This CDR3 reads CSARRTSGVSSYNEQFF.

The CDR3 loop is CASSPTAPQNTEAFF. The chain is built from TRBV3-1 and TRBJ1-1; no DNA is available, so the TRBD1 call from TCRdb remains unchecked. CDR1 and CDR2 from the germline V gene are LGHDT and YNNKEL (reference sequence). The CDR3 length is 15 residues. Full variable domain (remainder filled in from reference TRBV3-1 and TRBJ1-1): DTAVSQTPKYLVTQMGNDKSIKCEQNLGHDTMYWYKQDSKKFLKIMFSYNNKELIINETVPNRFSPKSPDKAHLNLHINSLELGDSAVYFCASSPTAPQNTEAFFGQGTRLTVV.

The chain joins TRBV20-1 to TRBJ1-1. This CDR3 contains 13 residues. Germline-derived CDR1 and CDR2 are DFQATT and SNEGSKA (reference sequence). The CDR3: CSARPDGNTEAFF.

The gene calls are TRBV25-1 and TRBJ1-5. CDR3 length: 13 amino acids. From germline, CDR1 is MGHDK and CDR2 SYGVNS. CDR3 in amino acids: CASSELVGQPQHF.

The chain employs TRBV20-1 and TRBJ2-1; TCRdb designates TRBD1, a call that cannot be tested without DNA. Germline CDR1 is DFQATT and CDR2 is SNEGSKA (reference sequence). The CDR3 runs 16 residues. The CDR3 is CSARDMGRGRVSEQFF.

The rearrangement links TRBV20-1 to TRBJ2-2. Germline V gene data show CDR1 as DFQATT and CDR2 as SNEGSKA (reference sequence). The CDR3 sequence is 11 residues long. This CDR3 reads CSAINTGELFF.

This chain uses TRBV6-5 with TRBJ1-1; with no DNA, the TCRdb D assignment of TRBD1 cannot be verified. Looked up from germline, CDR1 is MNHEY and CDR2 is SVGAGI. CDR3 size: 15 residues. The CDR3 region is CASSYGDRVGTEAFF.

The CDR3 loop reads CASSSTGQTGELFF. The chain is built from TRBV5-1 and TRBJ2-2; TCRdb lists TRBD1, though no DNA is available to test this call. Germline loops: CDR1 SGHRS, CDR2 YFSETQ. The CDR3 loop spans 14 amino acids.

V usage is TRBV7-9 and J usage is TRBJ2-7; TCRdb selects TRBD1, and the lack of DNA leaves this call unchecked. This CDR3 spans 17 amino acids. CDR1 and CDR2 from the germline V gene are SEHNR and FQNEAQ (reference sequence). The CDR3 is CASSPPKTKDRTYEQYF.

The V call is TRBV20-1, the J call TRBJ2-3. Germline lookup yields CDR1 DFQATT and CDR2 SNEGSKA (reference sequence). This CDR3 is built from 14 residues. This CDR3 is CSARELARTDTQYF.

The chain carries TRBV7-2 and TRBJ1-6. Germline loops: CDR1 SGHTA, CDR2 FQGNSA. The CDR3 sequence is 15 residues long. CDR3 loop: CASSLELGRSTPLHF.

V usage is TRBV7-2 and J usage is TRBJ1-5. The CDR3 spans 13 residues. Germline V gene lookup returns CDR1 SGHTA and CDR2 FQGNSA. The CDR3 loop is CASSFGGGQPQHF.

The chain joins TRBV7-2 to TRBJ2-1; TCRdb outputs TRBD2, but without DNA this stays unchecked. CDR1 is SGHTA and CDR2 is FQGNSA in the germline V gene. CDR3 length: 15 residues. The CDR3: CASRVTGSSYNEQFF.

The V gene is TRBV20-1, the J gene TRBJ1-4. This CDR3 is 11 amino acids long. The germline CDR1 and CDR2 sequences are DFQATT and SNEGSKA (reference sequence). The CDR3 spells CSARTTGKLFF.

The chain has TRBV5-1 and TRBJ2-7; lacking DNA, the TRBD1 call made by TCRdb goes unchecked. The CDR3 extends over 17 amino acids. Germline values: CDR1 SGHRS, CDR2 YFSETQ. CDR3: CASSLNSATDRAYEQYF.